This TCR beta chain was obtained from a study of cytomegalovirus exposure and HLA in healthy donors. At the level of the study: Of roughly 360 genotyped donors, more than 65% grouped in the Caucasian-associated ancestry cluster. Study findings and constraints: Most subjects had HLA-A and HLA-B alleles reportedly predicted accurately by TCR beta sequences.

To note about this clone: The antigen is unknown.

Regarding donors, all were healthy bone marrow donors. Vbeta (60) and Jbeta (13) primers were used in the PCR. Produced via immunoSEQ multiplex PCR; TCRdb's table is partial and in-frame only. The sample comprises roughly 130,000 clones, about four fifths of which are singletons, and 11% rests with the top ten. The CDR3 is 18 amino acids. CDR1 GTSNPN and CDR2 SVGIG come from the germline V gene (reference sequence). V lost 6 bases, J lost 2 bases, and 15 bases stayed unmatched. This chain connects TRBV30 to TRBJ2-5, with 13 bases matching TRBD2. The sequence derives from a male donor in good health and CMV-seropositive. The sequencing input was PBMCs. This chain's CDR3 is CACPFRPTSGRGQETQYF. For the CDR3, the DNA is TGTGCCTGTCCGTTTCGCCCAACTAGCGGGAGGGGACAAGAGACCCAGTACTTC.